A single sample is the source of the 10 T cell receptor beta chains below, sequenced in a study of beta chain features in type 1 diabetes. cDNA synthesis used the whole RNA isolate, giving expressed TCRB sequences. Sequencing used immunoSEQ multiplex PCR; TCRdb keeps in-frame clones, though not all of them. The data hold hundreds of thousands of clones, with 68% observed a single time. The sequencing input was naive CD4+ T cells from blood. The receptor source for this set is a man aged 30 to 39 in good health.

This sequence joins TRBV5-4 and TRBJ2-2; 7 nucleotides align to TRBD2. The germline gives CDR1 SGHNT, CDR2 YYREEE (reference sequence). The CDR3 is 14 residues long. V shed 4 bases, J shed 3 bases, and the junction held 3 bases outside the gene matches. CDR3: CASSRAGDTGELFF. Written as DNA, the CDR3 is TGTGCCAGCAGCCGGGCGGGGGACACCGGGGAGCTGTTTTTT.

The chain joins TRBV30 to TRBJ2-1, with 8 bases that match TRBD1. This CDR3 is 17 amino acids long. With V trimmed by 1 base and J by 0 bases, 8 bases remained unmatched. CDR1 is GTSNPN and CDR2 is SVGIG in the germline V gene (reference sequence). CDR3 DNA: TGTGCCTGGAGTGCGGACAGGGTGTCGAACTCCTACAATGAGCAGTTCTTC. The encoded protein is CAWSADRVSNSYNEQFF.

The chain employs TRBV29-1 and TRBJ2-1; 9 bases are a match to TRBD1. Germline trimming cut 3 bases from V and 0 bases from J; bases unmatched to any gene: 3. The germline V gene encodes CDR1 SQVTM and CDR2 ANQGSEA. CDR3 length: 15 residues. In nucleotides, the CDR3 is TGCAGCGTTGACCCGGACAGGGGCTCCTACAATGAGCAGTTCTTC. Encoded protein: CSVDPDRGSYNEQFF.

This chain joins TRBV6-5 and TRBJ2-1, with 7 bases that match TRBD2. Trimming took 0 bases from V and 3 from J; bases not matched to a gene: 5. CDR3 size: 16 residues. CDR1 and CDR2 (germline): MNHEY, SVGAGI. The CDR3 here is CASSYSLAAHYNEQFF. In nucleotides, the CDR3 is TGTGCCAGCAGTTACTCGCTAGCGGCCCACTACAATGAGCAGTTCTTC.

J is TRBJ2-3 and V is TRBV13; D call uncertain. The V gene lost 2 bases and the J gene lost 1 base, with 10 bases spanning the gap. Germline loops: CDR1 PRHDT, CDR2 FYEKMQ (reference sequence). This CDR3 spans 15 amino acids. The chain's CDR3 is CASSLKGQGTDTQYF. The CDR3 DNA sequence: TGTGCCAGCAGCTTAAAGGGCCAGGGCACAGATACGCAGTATTTT.

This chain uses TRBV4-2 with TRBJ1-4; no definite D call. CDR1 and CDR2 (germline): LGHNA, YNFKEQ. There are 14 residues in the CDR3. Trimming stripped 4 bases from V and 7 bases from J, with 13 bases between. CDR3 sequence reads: CASSRKPGPEKLFF. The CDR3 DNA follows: TGTGCCAGCAGCCGTAAACCGGGCCCTGAAAAACTGTTTTTT.

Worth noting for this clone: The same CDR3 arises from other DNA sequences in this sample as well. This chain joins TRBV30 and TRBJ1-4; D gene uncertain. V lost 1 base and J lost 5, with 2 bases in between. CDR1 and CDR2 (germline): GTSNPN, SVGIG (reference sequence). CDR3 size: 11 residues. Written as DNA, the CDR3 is TGTGCCTGGAGTGCAAATGAAAAACTGTTTTTT. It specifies CAWSANEKLFF. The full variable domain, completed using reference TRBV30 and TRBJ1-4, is SQTIHQWPATLVQPVGSPLSLECTVEGTSNPNLYWYRQAAGRGLQLLFYSVGIGQISSEVPQNLSASRPQDRQFILSSKKLLLSDSGFYLCAWSANEKLFFGSGTQLSVL.

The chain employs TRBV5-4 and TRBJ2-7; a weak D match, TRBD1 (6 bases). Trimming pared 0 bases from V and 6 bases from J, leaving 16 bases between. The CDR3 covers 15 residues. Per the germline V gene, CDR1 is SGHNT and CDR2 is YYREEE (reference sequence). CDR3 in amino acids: CASSLGNPGEGEQYF. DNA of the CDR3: TGTGCCAGCAGCTTGGGAAACCCAGGGGAAGGCGAGCAGTACTTC.

CDR3 in DNA: TGTGCCAGCAGCTTAGCGTACAGGGGGACGTACGAGCAGTACTTC. Its protein is CASSLAYRGTYEQYF. This rearrangement joins TRBV7-9 to TRBJ2-7, with 8 bases identical to TRBD1. This CDR3 is 15 amino acids long. Germline trimming cut 0 bases from V and 4 bases from J; bases unmatched to any gene: 5. Germline CDR1 reads SEHNR; CDR2 reads FQNEAQ (reference sequence).

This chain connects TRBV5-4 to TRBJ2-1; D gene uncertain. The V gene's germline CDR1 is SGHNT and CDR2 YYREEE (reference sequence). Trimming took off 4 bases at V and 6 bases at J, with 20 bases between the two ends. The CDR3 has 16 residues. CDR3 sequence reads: CASSLSITLGGNEQFF. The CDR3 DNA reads TGTGCCAGCAGCCTGTCCATTACCCTGGGTGGCAATGAGCAGTTCTTC.